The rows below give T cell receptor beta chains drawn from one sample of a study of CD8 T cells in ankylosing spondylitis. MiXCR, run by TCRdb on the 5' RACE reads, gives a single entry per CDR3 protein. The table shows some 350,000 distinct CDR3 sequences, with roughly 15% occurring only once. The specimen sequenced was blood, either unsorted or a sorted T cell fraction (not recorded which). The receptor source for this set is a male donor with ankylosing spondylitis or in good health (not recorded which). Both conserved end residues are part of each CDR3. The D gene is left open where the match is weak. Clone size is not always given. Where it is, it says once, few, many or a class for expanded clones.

CDR3aa: CASSLLGTSGSSYNEQFF
CDR3nt: TGCGCCAGCAGCTTGCTCGGGACTAGCGGGAGCTCCTACAATGAGCAGTTCTTC
abundance: NA
v_gene: TRBV5-1
j_gene: TRBJ2-1
d_gene: TRBD2

CDR3aa: CATSPDMSGWAIYEQYF
CDR3nt: TGTGCCACCAGCCCAGACATGAGCGGGTGGGCTATCTACGAGCAGTACTTC
abundance: NA
v_gene: TRBV15
j_gene: TRBJ2-7
d_gene: NA

CDR3aa: CASRKDPGQRYGYTF
CDR3nt: TGTGCCAGCAGGAAGGATCCGGGCCAGAGGTATGGCTACACCTTC
abundance: NA
v_gene: TRBV7-2
j_gene: TRBJ1-2
d_gene: NA

CDR3aa: CASSLSQEGEQFF
CDR3nt: TGCGCCAGCAGCTTGTCGCAGGAGGGTGAGCAGTTCTTC
abundance: few
v_gene: TRBV5-1
j_gene: TRBJ2-1
d_gene: NA

CDR3aa: CASSLLPSGGIQETQYF
CDR3nt: TGTGCCAGCAGTCTCCTCCCAAGCGGGGGGATACAAGAGACCCAGTACTTC
abundance: NA
v_gene: TRBV12-3/TRBV12-4
j_gene: TRBJ2-5
d_gene: TRBD2

CDR3aa: CASSSLAGGLSRNEQFF
CDR3nt: TGTGCCAGCAGTTCGTTGGCGGGGGGGCTTAGTCGCAATGAGCAGTTCTTC
abundance: once
v_gene: TRBV27
j_gene: TRBJ2-1
d_gene: TRBD2

CDR3aa: CASSWEVRKQETQYF
CDR3nt: TGTGCCAGCAGTTGGGAGGTGCGGAAGCAAGAGACCCAGTACTTC
abundance: few
v_gene: TRBV5-5
j_gene: TRBJ2-5
d_gene: NA

CDR3aa: CSAVTGSGYEQYF
CDR3nt: TGCAGCGCAGTGACCGGGAGCGGGTACGAGCAGTACTTC
abundance: few
v_gene: TRBV29-1
j_gene: TRBJ2-7
d_gene: NA

CDR3aa: CASSSGQVGGEAFF
CDR3nt: TGTGCCAGCAGCTCGGGGCAGGTAGGCGGTGAAGCTTTCTTT
abundance: many
v_gene: TRBV9
j_gene: TRBJ1-1
d_gene: NA

CDR3aa: CSVERVQGNEQFF
CDR3nt: TGCAGCGTTGAACGGGTTCAGGGCAATGAGCAGTTCTTC
abundance: few
v_gene: TRBV29-1
j_gene: TRBJ2-1
d_gene: NA

CDR3aa: CSASDWAAPQETQYF
CDR3nt: TGCAGTGCTAGCGATTGGGCGGCACCCCAAGAGACCCAGTACTTC
abundance: NA
v_gene: TRBV20-1
j_gene: TRBJ2-5
d_gene: NA

CDR3aa: CASSPPGGYGETQYF
CDR3nt: TGCGCCAGCAGCCCTCCTGGGGGGTATGGAGAGACCCAGTACTTC
abundance: few
v_gene: TRBV4-1
j_gene: TRBJ2-5
d_gene: NA

CDR3aa: CASNIAGRSYEQYF
CDR3nt: TGTGCCAGCAATATAGCGGGACGCTCCTACGAGCAGTACTTC
abundance: few
v_gene: TRBV2
j_gene: TRBJ2-7
d_gene: TRBD2

CDR3aa: CASSPNPGTNQPQHF
CDR3nt: TGTGCCAGCTCACCAAACCCGGGGACTAATCAGCCCCAGCATTTT
abundance: NA
v_gene: TRBV18
j_gene: TRBJ1-5
d_gene: NA

CDR3aa: CAISEFGQGNSPLHF
CDR3nt: TGTGCCATCAGTGAGTTCGGACAGGGTAACTCACCCCTCCACTTT
abundance: many
v_gene: TRBV10-3
j_gene: TRBJ1-6
d_gene: TRBD1

CDR3aa: CSAGQGAYEQYF
CDR3nt: TGCAGCGCGGGACAGGGGGCGTACGAGCAGTACTTC
abundance: NA
v_gene: TRBV29-1
j_gene: TRBJ2-7
d_gene: TRBD1

CDR3aa: CSVVAWDYGYTF
CDR3nt: TGCAGCGTTGTGGCCTGGGACTATGGCTACACCTTC
abundance: many
v_gene: TRBV29-1
j_gene: TRBJ1-2
d_gene: NA

CDR3aa: CASEDSRTAEQYF
CDR3nt: TGCGCCAGCGAAGACAGCCGAACCGCCGAGCAGTACTTC
abundance: NA
v_gene: TRBV5-1
j_gene: TRBJ2-7
d_gene: NA

CDR3aa: CSVLQGRAKNIQYF
CDR3nt: TGCAGCGTACTACAGGGCCGGGCCAAAAACATTCAGTACTTC
abundance: NA
v_gene: TRBV29-1
j_gene: TRBJ2-4
d_gene: NA

CDR3aa: CSPGDTKETQYF
CDR3nt: TGCAGTCCAGGGGACACCAAAGAGACCCAGTACTTC
abundance: few
v_gene: TRBV20-1
j_gene: TRBJ2-5
d_gene: NA

CDR3aa: CASSQGAGSTEAFF
CDR3nt: TGTGCCAGCAGCCAAGGGGCCGGGAGCACTGAAGCTTTCTTT
abundance: NA
v_gene: TRBV3-1
j_gene: TRBJ1-1
d_gene: NA

CDR3aa: CASSSHTSGGKDEQFF
CDR3nt: TGTGCCAGCAGTTCACATACTAGCGGGGGTAAAGATGAGCAGTTCTTC
abundance: many
v_gene: TRBV12-3/TRBV12-4
j_gene: TRBJ2-1
d_gene: TRBD2